Listed below are T cell receptor beta chains from one sample, sequenced in a study of T cell responses to AZD1222 COVID-19 vaccine. The data were produced by immunoSEQ multiplex PCR, yet TCRdb's version contains in-frame clones alone and is incomplete. In the table there are about 100,000 clones, 86% of which are singletons. The sample here was peripheral blood, taken on day 0 of AZD1222 vaccination. The receptor source for this set is an adult in good health. Both conserved end residues are part of each CDR3. A D gene is named only where the DNA matches it firmly. Clone size is given for some rows only: seen once, a few or many times, or a class if the clone is expanded.

d_call	v_call	clone_size	j_call	cdr3_aa	cdr3_nt
TRBD2	TRBV5-1	NA	TRBJ2-2	CASSLASGLNTGELFF	TGCGCCAGCAGCTTGGCGTCGGGACTAAACACCGGGGAGCTGTTTTTT
NA	TRBV28	NA	TRBJ1-1	CASSLSGAVTEAFF	TGTGCCAGCAGTTTATCTGGGGCGGTCACTGAAGCTTTCTTT
TRBD2	TRBV5-1	NA	TRBJ2-7	CASSLTGASGGVYEQYF	TGCGCCAGCAGCTTGACAGGGGCTAGCGGGGGCGTCTACGAGCAGTACTTC
TRBD2	TRBV7-2	NA	TRBJ2-5	CASSWAGRGFSSETQYF	TGTGCCAGCAGCTGGGCGGGGAGGGGTTTTTCGTCGGAGACCCAGTACTTC
NA	TRBV5-6	NA	TRBJ2-2	CASSPPIGQNTGELFF	TGTGCCAGCAGCCCGCCCATAGGACAGAACACCGGGGAGCTGTTTTTT
TRBD1	TRBV10-3	few	TRBJ2-7	CATSQVRDRANEQYF	TGTGCCACCTCTCAGGTGCGGGACAGGGCAAACGAGCAGTACTTC
NA	TRBV28	NA	TRBJ1-2	CANEGKGGYTF	TGTGCCAACGAAGGGAAGGGTGGCTACACCTTC
NA	TRBV4-2	NA	TRBJ1-2	CASSQSIWGDYGYTF	TGTGCCAGCAGCCAATCCATTTGGGGCGACTATGGCTACACCTTC
NA	TRBV3-1/TRBV3-2	NA	TRBJ1-4	CASSQGPTLAFTNEKLFF	TGTGCCAGCAGCCAGGGACCTACTTTGGCGTTTACTAATGAAAAACTGTTTTTT
TRBD1	TRBV28	NA	TRBJ2-7	CASSRDGTGDYEQYF	TGTGCCAGCAGCCGTGACGGGACAGGGGACTACGAGCAGTACTTC
NA	TRBV30	NA	TRBJ1-1	CAWSSGTEAFF	TGTGCCTGGAGTAGCGGGACTGAAGCTTTCTTT
TRBD1	TRBV7-9	NA	TRBJ1-2	CASSPDRVYGYTF	TGTGCCAGCAGCCCCGACAGGGTCTATGGCTACACCTTC
TRBD1	TRBV24-1	NA	TRBJ1-2	CATSDPTGEGYTF	TGTGCCACCAGTGATCCGACAGGGGAAGGCTACACCTTC
TRBD2	TRBV3-1/TRBV3-2	NA	TRBJ2-1	CASSHRTLAGEQFF	TGTGCCAGCAGCCACCGTACACTAGCGGGCGAGCAGTTCTTC
NA	TRBV2	few	TRBJ1-4	CASTPGGRINEKLFF	TGTGCCAGCACCCCGGGCGGCAGGATTAATGAAAAACTGTTTTTT
NA	TRBV5-1	NA	TRBJ2-7	CASTPGHSSYEQYF	TGCGCCAGCACACCGGGACATAGCTCCTACGAGCAGTACTTC
NA	TRBV29-1	NA	TRBJ1-1	CSVTGMDTEAFF	TGCAGCGTTACAGGGATGGACACTGAAGCTTTCTTT